Listed here is a single T cell receptor (beta chain). What it binds is not known. Together with a sample-barcoded 5' primer, a J-beta primer mix was included in a second PCR lasting roughly 7 to 11 cycles. Template switching added a 12-random-nucleotide identifier to every cDNA molecule. TCRdb re-analysed the 5' RACE reads in MiXCR, keeping a single row per CDR3 protein. Here the sample spans approximately 2,000,000 distinct CDR3 sequences, about two fifths being singletons. The data were taken from a study of blood T cells in healthy people across ages. Overall study findings and caveats: The CMV status of each donor remained undetermined, and this could have confounded shifts in expanded clonotypes. Age showed a roughly linear inverse relationship with TCR beta diversity per million T cells.

The draw of peripheral blood yielded approximately 10 milliliters from each donor. Sequencing used blood. This sequence originates from a human donor in good health.

The CDR3 spells CASSLGPTLYEQYF. The CDR3, as DNA: TGTGCCAGCAGCTTAGGGCCCACCCTCTACGAGCAGTACTTC. V is TRBV7-2 and J is TRBJ2-7; D uncertain. This CDR3 spans 14 amino acids. With 1 base removed from V and 3 bases from J, the gap between germline ends came to 10 bases. Germline V gene data show CDR1 as SGHTA and CDR2 as FQGNSA.